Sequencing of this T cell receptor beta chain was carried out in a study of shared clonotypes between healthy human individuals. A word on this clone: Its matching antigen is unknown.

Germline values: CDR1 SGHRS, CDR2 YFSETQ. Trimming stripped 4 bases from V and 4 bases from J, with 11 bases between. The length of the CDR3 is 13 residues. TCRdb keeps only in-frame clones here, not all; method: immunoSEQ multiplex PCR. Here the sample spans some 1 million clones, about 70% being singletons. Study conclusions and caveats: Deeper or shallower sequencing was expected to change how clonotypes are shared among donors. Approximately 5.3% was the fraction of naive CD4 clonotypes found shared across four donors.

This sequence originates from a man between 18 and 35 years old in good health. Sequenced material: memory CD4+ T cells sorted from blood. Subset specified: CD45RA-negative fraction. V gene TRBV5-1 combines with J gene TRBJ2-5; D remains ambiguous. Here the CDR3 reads CASSPLVSETQYF. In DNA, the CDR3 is TGCGCCAGCAGCCCGCTAGTTTCAGAGACCCAGTACTTC. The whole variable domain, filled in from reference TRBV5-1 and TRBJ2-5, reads KAGVTQTPRYLIKTRGQQVTLSCSPISGHRSVSWYQQTPGQGLQFLFEYFSETQRNKGNFPGRFSGRQFSNSRSEMNVSTLELGDSALYLCASSPLVSETQYFGPGTRLLVL.